This TCR beta chain was profiled in a study of blood T cell repertoires in COVID-19. Study in general: Collection of acute and convalescent COVID-19 samples took place in the United States, Italy and Spain. PBMCs, B-cell-depleted T cells, or T cells were the source of the cDNA or gDNA that made up the material.

This CDR3 has 14 amino acids. Germline CDR1 reads ENHRY; CDR2 reads SYGVKD. The germline V and J ends were trimmed by 2 bases and 10 bases, with 15 bases remaining between them. In the study's own analysis: Reference gene primer amplification yielded estimated nucleated cell counts. Generated by immunoSEQ multiplex PCR, the TCRdb table keeps only in-frame clones and is missing some. D and trimming were read from the DNA, whereas the V and J calls and clone size are those reported in that table. The repertoire holds tens of thousands of clones, with less than 80% as singletons. Sequencing used peripheral blood. This chain uses TRBV10-3 with TRBJ2-1, with a possible D match to TRBD2 (6 bases). The receptor was derived from a man in his sixties with active or convalescent COVID-19. In DNA form, the CDR3 reads TGTGCCATCAGTGAGCAGGCCCCGGAGGGCGAGCAGTTCTTC. It is translated as CAISEQAPEGEQFF.